The 20 T cell receptor beta chains below all came from one sample that was sequenced in a study of CD8 T cells in ankylosing spondylitis. TCRdb passed the 5' RACE reads through MiXCR, listing each CDR3 protein once. Found here are under 200,000 distinct CDR3 sequences, roughly 10% of them singletons; the top ten hold less than 15%. What was sequenced was blood, either unsorted or a sorted T cell fraction (not recorded which). Receptors originate from a female donor with ankylosing spondylitis or in good health (not recorded which).

In this sample, this clonotype turned up a few times. The chain links TRBV10-3 to TRBJ1-1, with D perhaps matching TRBD1 (5 bases). Germline lookup yields CDR1 ENHRY and CDR2 SYGVKD. CDR3 length: 13 residues. V gave up 4 bases and J gave up 2 bases, with 8 bases separating them. In nucleotides, the CDR3 is TGTGCCATCAGTGTTGACAGTAACACTGAAGCTTTCTTT. It encodes CAISVDSNTEAFF.

This clonotype was picked up many times. The rearrangement joins TRBV4-3 to TRBJ1-1; weak D call: TRBD1 (5 bases). Germline values: CDR1 LGHNA, CDR2 YSLEER. CDR3 size: 15 residues. Trimming took off 0 bases at V and 5 bases at J, with 13 bases between the two ends. CDR3 residues: CASSQDGRGGTEAFF. The CDR3 DNA follows: TGCGCCAGCAGCCAAGATGGGAGGGGTGGAACTGAAGCTTTCTTT.

The chain couples TRBV7-9 to TRBJ2-7, with D perhaps given as TRBD1 or TRBD2 (5 bases each). V shed 4 bases and J shed 6 bases, with 19 bases lying between them. The CDR3 runs to 15 residues. Germline loops: CDR1 SEHNR, CDR2 FQNEAQ (reference sequence). This chain's CDR3 is CASSSGADALGEQYF. CDR3 nucleotide sequence: TGTGCCAGCAGCTCCGGGGCGGACGCTTTAGGCGAGCAGTACTTC.

This clonotype was seen a few times. V usage is TRBV6-2 or TRBV6-3 and J usage is TRBJ2-7; 8 bases map to TRBD2. Losses at the gene ends were 5 bases for V and 1 base for J; bases not matched to a gene: 7. The CDR3 has 15 amino acids. The germline CDR1 and CDR2 sequences are MNHEY and SVGEGT. CDR3 bases: TGTGCCAGCAGTACCGTGCGGGGGGTGTCCTACGAGCAGTACTTC. Amino acids: CASSTVRGVSYEQYF.

This clonotype was seen ten or more times. The rearrangement links TRBV28 to TRBJ1-1; TRBD1 might be the D (5 bases). The germline V gene has CDR1 MDHEN and CDR2 SYDVKM. This CDR3 comprises 14 residues. The V end was cut by 5 bases, the J end by 0 bases, with 10 bases between. The CDR3 region is CASSLGLLNTEAFF. CDR3 DNA sequence: TGTGCCAGCAGTCTGGGACTCCTGAACACTGAAGCTTTCTTT.

This clonotype was seen at least ten times. The V and J genes are TRBV27 and TRBJ1-2; possibly TRBD1 for D (5 bases). The CDR3 loop spans 14 amino acids. Germline lookup yields CDR1 MNHEY and CDR2 SMNVEV (reference sequence). V was pared by 3 bases and J by 7 bases, with 15 bases between. The CDR3, as DNA: TGTGCCAGCAGTTTTGGGGTGGGGCTTGGTGGCTACACCTTC. Amino acid sequence: CASSFGVGLGGYTF.

The chain combines TRBV20-1 with TRBJ2-7; D is possibly TRBD2 (5 bases). CDR3 size: 11 residues. The germline V gene has CDR1 DFQATT and CDR2 SNEGSKA (reference sequence). V lost 5 bases and J 4 bases, leaving 9 bases between the germline ends. This chain's CDR3 is CSAPTRYEQYF. In DNA, the CDR3 is TGCAGTGCTCCCACTAGATACGAGCAGTACTTC.

This clonotype was observed a few times. The genes are TRBV15 and TRBJ1-4, with D unclear. V was clipped by 10 bases and J by 4 bases, with 7 bases between them. The V gene's germline CDR1 is LNHNV and CDR2 YYDKDF (reference sequence). The CDR3 consists of 11 residues. The DNA for the CDR3 is TGTGCCATCCAGGTTAATGAAAAACTGTTTTTT. As protein: CAIQVNEKLFF.

This clonotype has a handful of counts. This chain links TRBV3-1 with TRBJ2-3; a weak D match, TRBD2 (6 bases). Germline-derived CDR1 and CDR2 are LGHDT and YNNKEL (reference sequence). The CDR3 contains 14 residues. With 1 base removed from V and 5 bases from J, the gap between germline ends came to 10 bases. CDR3 region: CASSQVGGLDTQYF. The CDR3 nucleotides read TGTGCCAGCAGCCAAGTGGGGGGATTAGATACGCAGTATTTT.

This chain joins TRBV20-1 and TRBJ2-5; TRBD2 aligns across 8 bases. The V gene's germline CDR1 is DFQATT and CDR2 SNEGSKA (reference sequence). The length of the CDR3 is 16 residues. V was pared by 6 bases and J by 3 bases, with 15 bases of the junction left unmatched. CDR3 sequence (DNA): TGCAGTGCCTGGGGACAAGCGGGGGTCTGGGAAGAGACCCAGTACTTC. It is translated as CSAWGQAGVWEETQYF.

This clonotype was seen a handful of times. This chain uses TRBV20-1 with TRBJ2-1; no definite D call. The CDR3 length is 11 residues. CDR1 and CDR2 (germline): DFQATT, SNEGSKA (reference sequence). Trimming left V 0 bases short and J 16 bases short, with 13 bases between. The CDR3 sequence: CSARDQGLPFF. CDR3 bases: TGCAGTGCTAGAGATCAAGGCCTCCCCTTCTTC.

The CDR3 DNA reads as TGTGCCAGCAGTCCCCTAGCGGGAGGGAACAATGAGCAGTTCTTC. As protein: CASSPLAGGNNEQFF. The V call is TRBV6-1, the J call TRBJ2-1; 12 nucleotides line up with TRBD2. This CDR3 is built from 15 residues. Unmatched junction bases numbered 4, after V lost 5 bases and J lost 5 bases. Germline assignment: CDR1 MNHNS and CDR2 SASEGT.

The chain has TRBV4-3 and TRBJ1-2, with D possibly matching TRBD1 (5 bases). In germline, CDR1 is LGHNA, CDR2 YSLEER. The germline V and J ends were trimmed by 3 bases and 8 bases, with 22 bases remaining between them. This CDR3 has 16 amino acids. For the CDR3, the DNA is TGCGCCAGCAGCCAGGCAACACAGGAGATCCCGCGAGGCTACACCTTC. Translating gives CASSQATQEIPRGYTF.

This clonotype has more than one count but fewer than ten. The chain carries TRBV10-1 and TRBJ1-3; 9 nucleotides line up with TRBD1. The CDR3 sequence is 17 residues long. CDR1 and CDR2 from the germline V gene are WNHNN and SYGVQD (reference sequence). Trimming removed 6 bases from V and 3 bases from J; junction bases left unmatched: 12. The chain's CDR3 is CASRRTGQGSFGNTIYF. CDR3 nucleotides: TGCGCCAGCAGGAGAACGGGACAGGGTTCTTTTGGAAACACCATATATTTT.

This clonotype was seen more than once but under ten times. This sequence joins TRBV25-1 and TRBJ1-2; D is ambiguous. V gave up 4 bases and J gave up 6 bases, with 9 bases separating them. Germline V gene lookup returns CDR1 MGHDK and CDR2 SYGVNS. The CDR3 loop spans 12 amino acids. In nucleotides, the CDR3 is TGTGCCAGCAGTGCTGTCGGCGATGGCTACACCTTC. Protein: CASSAVGDGYTF.

This chain joins TRBV6-2 or TRBV6-3 and TRBJ2-3, with a tentative D call TRBD2 (5 bases). The CDR3 consists of 17 residues. The V and J ends lost 2 bases and 0 bases respectively, with 15 bases between them. From germline, CDR1 is MNHEY and CDR2 SVGEGT. CDR3: CASSYEVTGISTDTQYF. The CDR3 DNA follows: TGTGCCAGCAGTTACGAAGTCACGGGAATTAGCACAGATACGCAGTATTTT.

CDR3 nucleotides: TGTGCCAGCAGCGAAACAGGGGGCCTACTATACGATGAGCAGTTCTTC. Its translation: CASSETGGLLYDEQFF. The chain has TRBV6-2 or TRBV6-3 and TRBJ2-1; 9 bases align to TRBD1. CDR3 size: 16 residues. Losses at the gene ends were 6 bases for V and 8 bases for J; bases not matched to a gene: 14. Germline V CDR1 and CDR2: MNHEY, SVGEGT.

The V and J genes are TRBV27 and TRBJ2-7; a weak D match, TRBD1 (6 bases). Germline CDR1 and CDR2: MNHEY and SMNVEV (reference sequence). The CDR3 length is 13 residues. V was cut by 5 bases and J by 2 bases, with 10 bases left in between. In DNA form, the CDR3 reads TGTGCCAGCAGTACGGGGACAACCTACGAGCAGTACTTC. The encoded protein is CASSTGTTYEQYF.

The rearrangement links TRBV4-3 to TRBJ1-2; 10 bases are shared with TRBD1. The CDR3 runs to 15 residues. V shed 1 base, J shed 5 bases, and the junction held 4 bases outside the gene matches. CDR1 and CDR2 (germline): LGHNA, YSLEER. CDR3 residues: CASSQGRTGGYGYTF. In DNA form, the CDR3 reads TGCGCCAGCAGCCAAGGCCGGACAGGGGGATATGGCTACACCTTC.

This clonotype has ten or more counts. The chain recombines TRBV29-1 with TRBJ2-1, with 7 bases identical to TRBD2. Germline CDR1 is SQVTM and CDR2 is ANQGSEA. J gave up 2 bases and V 3 bases, and 13 bases lay outside the gene matches. The CDR3 consists of 17 residues. The CDR3 DNA reads as TGCAGCGTTGATGTCGCGGGGGTTCTACCGGCCTACAATGAGCAGTTCTTC. Translation: CSVDVAGVLPAYNEQFF.